This T cell receptor (beta chain) was obtained from a study of technical replicates of blood from a few donors. The germline CDR1 and CDR2 sequences are SGHNT and YYREEE (reference sequence). The CDR3 has 16 amino acids. V lost 6 bases, J lost 1 base, and 19 bases lay in between. TCRdb's copy holds only in-frame clones and misses some; the assay was immunoSEQ multiplex PCR. The table shows tens of thousands of clones, with 90% to 95% occurring only once. The origin of this receptor is a human donor in good health. What was sequenced was T cells isolated from PBMCs. This chain links TRBV5-4 with TRBJ1-1; TRBD1 is a possible D gene (6 bases). The DNA of the CDR3 is TGTGCCAGCACCCGAGAGCCGGGACAAGCGAACACTGAAGCTTTCTTT. Amino acids: CASTREPGQANTEAFF.